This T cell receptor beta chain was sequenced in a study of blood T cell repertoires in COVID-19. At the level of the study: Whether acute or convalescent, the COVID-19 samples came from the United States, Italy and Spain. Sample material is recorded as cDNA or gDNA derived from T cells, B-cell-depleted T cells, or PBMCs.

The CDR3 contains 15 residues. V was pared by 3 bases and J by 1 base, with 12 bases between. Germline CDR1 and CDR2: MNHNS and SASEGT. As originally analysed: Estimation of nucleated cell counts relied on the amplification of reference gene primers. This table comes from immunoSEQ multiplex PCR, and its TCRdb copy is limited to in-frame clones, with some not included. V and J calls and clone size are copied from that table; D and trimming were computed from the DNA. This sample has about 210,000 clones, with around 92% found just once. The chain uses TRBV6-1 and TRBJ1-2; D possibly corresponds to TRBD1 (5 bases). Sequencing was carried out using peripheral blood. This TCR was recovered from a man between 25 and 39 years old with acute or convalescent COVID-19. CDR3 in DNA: TGTGCCAGCAGTGAGGGGCAGAATCTTAACTATGGCTACACCTTC. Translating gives CASSEGQNLNYGYTF.